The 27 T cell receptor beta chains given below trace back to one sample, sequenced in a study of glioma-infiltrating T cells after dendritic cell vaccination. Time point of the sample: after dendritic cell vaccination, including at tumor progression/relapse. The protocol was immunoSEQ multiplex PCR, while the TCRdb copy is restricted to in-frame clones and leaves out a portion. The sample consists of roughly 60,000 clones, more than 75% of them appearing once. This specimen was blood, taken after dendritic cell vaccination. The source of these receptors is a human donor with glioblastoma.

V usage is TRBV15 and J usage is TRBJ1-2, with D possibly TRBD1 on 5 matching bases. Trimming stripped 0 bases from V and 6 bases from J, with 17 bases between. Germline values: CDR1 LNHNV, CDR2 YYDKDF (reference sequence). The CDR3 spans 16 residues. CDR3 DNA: TGTGCCACCAGCAGAGATCTGACTCAGGGCTGGAATGGCTACACCTTC. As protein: CATSRDLTQGWNGYTF.

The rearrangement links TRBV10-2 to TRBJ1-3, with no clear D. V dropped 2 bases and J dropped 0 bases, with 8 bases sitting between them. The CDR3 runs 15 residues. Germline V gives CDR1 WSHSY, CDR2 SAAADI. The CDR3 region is CASSEEGTSGNTIYF. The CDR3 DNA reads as TGCGCCAGCAGTGAGGAGGGAACCTCTGGAAACACCATATATTTT.

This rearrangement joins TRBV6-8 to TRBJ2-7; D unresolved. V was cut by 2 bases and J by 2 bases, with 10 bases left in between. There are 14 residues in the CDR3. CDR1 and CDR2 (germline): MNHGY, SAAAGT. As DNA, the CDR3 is TGTGCCAGCAGTTACGGAGATGTGGCCTACGAGCAGTACTTC. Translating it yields CASSYGDVAYEQYF.

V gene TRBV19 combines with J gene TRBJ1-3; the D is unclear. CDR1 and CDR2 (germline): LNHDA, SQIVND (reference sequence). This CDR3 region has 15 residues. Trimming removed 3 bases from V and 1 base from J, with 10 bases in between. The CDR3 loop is CASSMLRPSGNTIYF. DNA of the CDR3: TGTGCCAGTAGTATGTTGAGGCCGTCTGGAAACACCATATATTTT.

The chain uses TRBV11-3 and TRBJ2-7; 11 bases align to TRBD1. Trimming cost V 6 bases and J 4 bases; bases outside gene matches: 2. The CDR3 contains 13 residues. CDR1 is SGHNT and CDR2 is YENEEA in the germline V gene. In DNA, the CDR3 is TGTGCCAGCAGGGGACAGGGGGGTTACGAGCAGTACTTC. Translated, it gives CASRGQGGYEQYF.

The CDR3 coding sequence is TGTGCCAGCAGGCTGGTCGGCGGGGTGAACACCGGGGAGCTGTTTTTT. It translates to CASRLVGGVNTGELFF. This rearrangement joins TRBV7-9 to TRBJ2-2; tentative D call: TRBD2 (6 bases). Trimming pared 6 bases from V and 1 base from J, leaving 15 bases between. The CDR3 sequence is 16 residues long. Germline CDR1 is SEHNR and CDR2 is FQNEAQ (reference sequence).

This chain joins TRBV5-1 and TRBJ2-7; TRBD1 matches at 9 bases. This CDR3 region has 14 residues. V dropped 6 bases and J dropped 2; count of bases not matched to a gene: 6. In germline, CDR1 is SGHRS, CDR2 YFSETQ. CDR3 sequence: CASTLRDRAYEQYF. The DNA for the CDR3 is TGCGCCAGCACTCTCCGGGACAGGGCCTACGAGCAGTACTTC.

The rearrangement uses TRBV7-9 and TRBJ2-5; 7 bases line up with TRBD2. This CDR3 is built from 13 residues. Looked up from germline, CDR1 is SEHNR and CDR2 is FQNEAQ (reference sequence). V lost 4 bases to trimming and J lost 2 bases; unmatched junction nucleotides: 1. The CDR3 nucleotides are TGTGCCAGCAGCTGGGGGGGGCAAGAGACCCAGTACTTC. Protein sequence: CASSWGGQETQYF. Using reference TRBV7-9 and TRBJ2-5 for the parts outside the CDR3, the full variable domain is DTGVSQNPRHKITKRGQNVTFRCDPISEHNRLYWYRQTLGQGPEFLTYFQNEAQLEKSRLLSDRFSAERPKGSFSTLEIQRTEQGDSAMYLCASSWGGQETQYFGPGTRLLVL.

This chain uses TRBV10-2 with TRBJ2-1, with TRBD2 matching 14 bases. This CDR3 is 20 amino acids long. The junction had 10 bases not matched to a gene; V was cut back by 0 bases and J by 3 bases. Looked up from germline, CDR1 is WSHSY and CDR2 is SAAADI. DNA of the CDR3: TGCGCCAGCAGTGAGTCGACTGGGACTAGCGGGAGCGGGCGCTACAATGAGCAGTTCTTC. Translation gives CASSESTGTSGSGRYNEQFF.

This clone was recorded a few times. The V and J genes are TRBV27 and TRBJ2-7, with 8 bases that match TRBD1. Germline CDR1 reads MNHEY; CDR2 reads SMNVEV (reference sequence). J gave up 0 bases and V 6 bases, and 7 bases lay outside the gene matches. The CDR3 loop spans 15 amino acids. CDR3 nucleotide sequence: TGTGCCAGCAGCCGAATGGACAGGGCCTCCTACGAGCAGTACTTC. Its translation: CASSRMDRASYEQYF.

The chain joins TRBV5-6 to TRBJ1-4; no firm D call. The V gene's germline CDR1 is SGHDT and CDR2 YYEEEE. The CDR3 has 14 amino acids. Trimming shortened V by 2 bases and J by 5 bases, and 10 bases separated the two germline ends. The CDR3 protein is CASSFYEINEKLFF. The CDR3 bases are TGTGCCAGCAGCTTTTACGAGATCAATGAAAAACTGTTTTTT.

Here the CDR3 reads CASSVGGDLYGYTF. The CDR3 nucleotides are TGTGCCAGCAGCGTAGGGGGCGACCTCTATGGCTACACCTTC. The chain uses TRBV7-2 and TRBJ1-2; 7 nucleotides agree with TRBD1. Germline V gene lookup returns CDR1 SGHTA and CDR2 FQGNSA. V shed 5 bases, J shed 4 bases, and the junction held 7 bases outside the gene matches. The CDR3 totals 14 residues.

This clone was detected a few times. The CDR3 loop reads CASSQGQETQYF. CDR3 nucleotides: TGTGCCAGCTCTCAGGGGCAAGAGACCCAGTACTTC. V and J are TRBV18 and TRBJ2-5; D perhaps matches TRBD1 (6 bases). The CDR3 extends over 12 amino acids. In germline, CDR1 is KGHSH, CDR2 LQKENI. V gave up 6 bases and J gave up 2 bases, with 7 bases separating them.

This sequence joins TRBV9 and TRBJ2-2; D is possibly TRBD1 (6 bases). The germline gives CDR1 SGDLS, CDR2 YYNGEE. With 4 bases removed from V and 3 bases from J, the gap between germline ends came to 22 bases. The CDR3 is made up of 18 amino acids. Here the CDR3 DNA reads TGTGCCAGCAGCCCAACCTCTTCGACAGGTCGGTACACCGGGGAGCTGTTTTTT. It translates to CASSPTSSTGRYTGELFF.

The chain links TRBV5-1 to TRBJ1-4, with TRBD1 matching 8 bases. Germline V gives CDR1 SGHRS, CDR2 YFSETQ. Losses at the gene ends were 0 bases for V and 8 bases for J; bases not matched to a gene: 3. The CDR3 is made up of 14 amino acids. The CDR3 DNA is TGCGCCAGCAGCTTGGGGACAGGGAAGGAAAAACTGTTTTTT. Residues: CASSLGTGKEKLFF.

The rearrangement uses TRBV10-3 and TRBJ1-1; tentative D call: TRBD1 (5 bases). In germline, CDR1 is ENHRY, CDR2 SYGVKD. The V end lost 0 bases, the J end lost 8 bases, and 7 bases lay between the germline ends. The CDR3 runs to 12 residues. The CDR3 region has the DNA TGTGCCATCAGTGAGTCTCAGGGAGAAGCTTTCTTT. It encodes CAISESQGEAFF.

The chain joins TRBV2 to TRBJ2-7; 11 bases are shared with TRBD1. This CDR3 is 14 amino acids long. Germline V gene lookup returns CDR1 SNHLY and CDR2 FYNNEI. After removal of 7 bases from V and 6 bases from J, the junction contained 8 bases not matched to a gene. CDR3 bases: TGTGCCAGCAATAGGGACAGGGGGTCGAGCGAGCAGTACTTC. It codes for CASNRDRGSSEQYF.

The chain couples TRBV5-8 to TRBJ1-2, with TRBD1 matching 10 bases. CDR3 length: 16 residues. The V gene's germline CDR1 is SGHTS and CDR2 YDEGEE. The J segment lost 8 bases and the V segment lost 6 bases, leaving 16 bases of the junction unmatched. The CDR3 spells CASTTGTGDFGRGYTF. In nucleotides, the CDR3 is TGTGCCAGCACGACAGGGACAGGGGACTTCGGACGCGGCTACACCTTC.

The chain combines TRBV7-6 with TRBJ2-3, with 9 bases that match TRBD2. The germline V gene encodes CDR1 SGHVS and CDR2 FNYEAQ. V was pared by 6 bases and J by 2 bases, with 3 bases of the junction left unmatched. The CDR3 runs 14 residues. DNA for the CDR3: TGTGCCAGCAGTTCTAGCGGGACCACAGATACGCAGTATTTT. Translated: CASSSSGTTDTQYF.

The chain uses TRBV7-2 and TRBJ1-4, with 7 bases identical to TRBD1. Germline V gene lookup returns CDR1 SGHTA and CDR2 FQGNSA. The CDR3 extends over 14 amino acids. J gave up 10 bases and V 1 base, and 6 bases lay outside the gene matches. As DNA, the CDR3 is TGTGCCAGCAGCTTAGAGGGGGCAATAGGAAAACTGTTTTTT. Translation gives CASSLEGAIGKLFF.

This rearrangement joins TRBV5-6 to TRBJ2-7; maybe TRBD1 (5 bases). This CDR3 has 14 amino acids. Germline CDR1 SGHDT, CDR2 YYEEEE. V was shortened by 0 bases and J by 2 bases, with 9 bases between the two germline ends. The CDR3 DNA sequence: TGTGCCAGCAGCTTGGGCAGGGTCCCCTACGAGCAGTACTTC. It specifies CASSLGRVPYEQYF.

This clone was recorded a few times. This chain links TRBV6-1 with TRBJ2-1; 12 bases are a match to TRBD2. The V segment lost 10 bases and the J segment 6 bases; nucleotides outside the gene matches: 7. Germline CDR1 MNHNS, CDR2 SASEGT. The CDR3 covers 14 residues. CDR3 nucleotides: TGTGCCACCAGGAGGACTAGCGGGGTCAATGAGCAGTTCTTC. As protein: CATRRTSGVNEQFF.

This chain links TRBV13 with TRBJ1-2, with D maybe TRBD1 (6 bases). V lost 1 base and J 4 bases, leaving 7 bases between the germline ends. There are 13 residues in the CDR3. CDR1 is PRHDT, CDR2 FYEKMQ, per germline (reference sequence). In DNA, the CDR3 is TGTGCCAGCAGCTTAGTGGGGGCCTATGGCTACACCTTC. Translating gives CASSLVGAYGYTF.

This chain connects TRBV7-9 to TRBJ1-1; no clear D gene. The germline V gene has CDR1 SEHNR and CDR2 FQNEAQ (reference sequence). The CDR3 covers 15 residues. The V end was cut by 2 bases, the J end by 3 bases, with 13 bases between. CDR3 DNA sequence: TGTGCCAGCAGCTTATCGGGAGGTAAAGACACTGAAGCTTTCTTT. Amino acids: CASSLSGGKDTEAFF.

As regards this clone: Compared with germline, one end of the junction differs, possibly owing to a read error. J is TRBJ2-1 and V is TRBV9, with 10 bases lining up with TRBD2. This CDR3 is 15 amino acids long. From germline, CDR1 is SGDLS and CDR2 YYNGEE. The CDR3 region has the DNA TGTGCCAGCAGCGTAGCTGGCGGGCAGCGGGAGGGCCGGGTCTTC. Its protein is CASSVAGGQREGRVF.

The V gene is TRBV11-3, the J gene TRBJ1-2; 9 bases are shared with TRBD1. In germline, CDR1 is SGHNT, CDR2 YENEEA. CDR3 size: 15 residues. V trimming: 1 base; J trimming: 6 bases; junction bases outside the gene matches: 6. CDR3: CASSLAGQGHHGYTF. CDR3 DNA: TGTGCCAGCAGCTTAGCCGGACAGGGGCATCATGGCTACACCTTC.

The CDR3 reads CASSGGGAGANVLTF. The CDR3 coding sequence is TGTGCCAGCAGTGGAGGGGGCGCTGGGGCCAACGTCCTGACTTTC. The J gene is TRBJ2-6, the V gene TRBV2; 7 positions agree with TRBD1. The germline V gene encodes CDR1 SNHLY and CDR2 FYNNEI. Unmatched junction bases numbered 2, after V lost 4 bases and J lost 2 bases. CDR3 length: 15 amino acids. Together with reference TRBV2 and TRBJ2-6, the CDR3 gives the full variable domain: EPEVTQTPSHQVTQMGQEVILRCVPISNHLYFYWYRQILGQKVEFLVSFYNNEISEKSEIFDDQFSVERPDGSNFTLKIRSTKLEDSAMYFCASSGGGAGANVLTFGAGSRLTVL.